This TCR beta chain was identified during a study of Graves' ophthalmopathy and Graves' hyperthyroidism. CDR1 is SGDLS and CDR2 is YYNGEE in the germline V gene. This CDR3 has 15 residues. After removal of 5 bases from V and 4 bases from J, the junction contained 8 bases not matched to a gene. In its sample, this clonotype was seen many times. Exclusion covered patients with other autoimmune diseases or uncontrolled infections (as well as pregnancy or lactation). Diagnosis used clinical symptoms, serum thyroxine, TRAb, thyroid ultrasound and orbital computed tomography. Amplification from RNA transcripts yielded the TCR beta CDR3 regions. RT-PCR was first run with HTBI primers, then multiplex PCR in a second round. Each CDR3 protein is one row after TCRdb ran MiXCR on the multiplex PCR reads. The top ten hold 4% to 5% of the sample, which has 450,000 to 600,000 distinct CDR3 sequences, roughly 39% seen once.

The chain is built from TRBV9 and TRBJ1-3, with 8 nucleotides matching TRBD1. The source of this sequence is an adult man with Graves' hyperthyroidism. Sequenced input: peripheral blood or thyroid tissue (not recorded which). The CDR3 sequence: CASSSGGAGGNTIYF. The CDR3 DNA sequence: TGTGCCAGCAGTTCAGGGGGCGCAGGGGGAAACACCATATATTTT. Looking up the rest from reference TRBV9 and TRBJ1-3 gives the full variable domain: DSGVTQTPKHLITATGQRVTLRCSPRSGDLSVYWYQQSLDQGLQFLIQYYNGEERAKGNILERFSAQQFPDLHSELNLSSLELGDSALYFCASSSGGAGGNTIYFGEGSWLTVV.